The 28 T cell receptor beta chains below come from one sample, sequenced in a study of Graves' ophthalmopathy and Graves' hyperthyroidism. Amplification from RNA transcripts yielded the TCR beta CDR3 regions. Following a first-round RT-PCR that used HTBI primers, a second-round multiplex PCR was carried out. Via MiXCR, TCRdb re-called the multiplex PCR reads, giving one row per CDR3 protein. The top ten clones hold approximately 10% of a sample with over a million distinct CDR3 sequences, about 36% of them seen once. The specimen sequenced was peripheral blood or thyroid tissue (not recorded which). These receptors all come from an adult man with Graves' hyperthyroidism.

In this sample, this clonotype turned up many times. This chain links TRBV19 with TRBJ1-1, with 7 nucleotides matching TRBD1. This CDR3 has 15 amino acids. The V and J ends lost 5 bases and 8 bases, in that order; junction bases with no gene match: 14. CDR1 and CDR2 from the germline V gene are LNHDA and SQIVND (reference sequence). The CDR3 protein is CASSVQGLSPSEAFF. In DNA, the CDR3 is TGTGCCAGTAGTGTACAGGGGCTCTCACCTTCAGAAGCTTTCTTT.

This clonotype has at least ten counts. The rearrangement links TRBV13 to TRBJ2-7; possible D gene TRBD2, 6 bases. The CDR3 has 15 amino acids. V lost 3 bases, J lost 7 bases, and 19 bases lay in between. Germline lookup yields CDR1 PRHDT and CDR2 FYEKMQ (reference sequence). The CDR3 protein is CASSFPGGSTREQYF. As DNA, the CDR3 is TGTGCCAGCAGCTTCCCCGGGGGATCCACCCGGGAGCAGTACTTC.

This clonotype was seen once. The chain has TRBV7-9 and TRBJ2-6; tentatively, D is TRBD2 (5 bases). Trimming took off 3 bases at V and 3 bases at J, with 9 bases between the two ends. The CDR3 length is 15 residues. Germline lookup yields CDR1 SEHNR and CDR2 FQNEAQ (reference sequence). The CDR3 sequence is CASSLVRVGANVLTF. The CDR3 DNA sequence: TGTGCCAGCAGCTTGGTGCGGGTTGGGGCCAACGTCCTGACTTTC.

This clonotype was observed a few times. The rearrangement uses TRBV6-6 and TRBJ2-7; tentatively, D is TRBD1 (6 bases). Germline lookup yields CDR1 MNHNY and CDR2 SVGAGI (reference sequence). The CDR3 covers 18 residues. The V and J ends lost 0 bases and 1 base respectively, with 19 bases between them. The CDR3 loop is CASSYSLTGLTPSYEQYF. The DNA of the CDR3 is TGTGCCAGCAGTTACTCTCTGACAGGCCTCACCCCATCCTACGAGCAGTACTTC.

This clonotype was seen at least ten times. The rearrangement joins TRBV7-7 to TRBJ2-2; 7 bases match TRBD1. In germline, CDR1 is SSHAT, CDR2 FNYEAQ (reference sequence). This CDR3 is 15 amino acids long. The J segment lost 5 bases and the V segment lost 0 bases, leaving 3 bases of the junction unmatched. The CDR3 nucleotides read TGTGCCAGCAGCTTAGCGACAGGGATGACCGGGGAGCTGTTTTTT. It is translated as CASSLATGMTGELFF.

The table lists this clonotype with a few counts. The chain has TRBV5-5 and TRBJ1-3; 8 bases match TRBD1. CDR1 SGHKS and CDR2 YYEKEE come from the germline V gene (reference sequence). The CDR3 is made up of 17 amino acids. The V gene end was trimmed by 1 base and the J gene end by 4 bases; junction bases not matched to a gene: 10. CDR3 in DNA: TGTGCCAGCAGCTTGTGGGGGGACAGGTCGCCGGGAAACACCATATATTTT. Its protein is CASSLWGDRSPGNTIYF.

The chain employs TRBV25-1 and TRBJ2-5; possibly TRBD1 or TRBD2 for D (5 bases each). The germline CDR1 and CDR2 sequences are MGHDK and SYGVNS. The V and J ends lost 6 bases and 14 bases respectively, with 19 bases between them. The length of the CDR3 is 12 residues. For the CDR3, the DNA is TGTGCCAGCAGCTTCGGCCGGGTTGGGGGATACTTC. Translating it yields CASSFGRVGGYF.

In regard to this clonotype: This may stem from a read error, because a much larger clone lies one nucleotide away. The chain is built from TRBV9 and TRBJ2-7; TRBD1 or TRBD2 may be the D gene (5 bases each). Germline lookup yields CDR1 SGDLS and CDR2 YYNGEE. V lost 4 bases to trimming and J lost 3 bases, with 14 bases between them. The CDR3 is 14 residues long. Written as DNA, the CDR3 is TGTGCCAGCAGCCCATGGGACGGAATCTACGAGCAGTACTTC. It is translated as CASSPWDGIYEQYF. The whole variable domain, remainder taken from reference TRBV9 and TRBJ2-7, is DSGVTQTPKHLITATGQRVTLRCSPRSGDLSVYWYQQSLDQGLQFLIQYYNGEERAKGNILERFSAQQFPDLHSELNLSSLELGDSALYFCASSPWDGIYEQYFGPGTRLTVT.

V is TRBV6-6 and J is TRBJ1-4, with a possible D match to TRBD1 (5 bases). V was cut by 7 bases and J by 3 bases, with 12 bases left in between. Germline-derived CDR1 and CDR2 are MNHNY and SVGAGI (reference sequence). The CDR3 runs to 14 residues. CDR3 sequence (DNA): TGTGCCAGCAAATCCCCGGGGGCTAATGAAAAACTGTTTTTT. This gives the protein CASKSPGANEKLFF.

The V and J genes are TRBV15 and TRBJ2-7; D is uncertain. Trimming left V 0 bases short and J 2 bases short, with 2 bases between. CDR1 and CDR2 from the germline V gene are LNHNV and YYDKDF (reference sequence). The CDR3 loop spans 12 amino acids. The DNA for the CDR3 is TGTGCCACCAGCAGAGAGACCTACGAGCAGTACTTC. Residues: CATSRETYEQYF.

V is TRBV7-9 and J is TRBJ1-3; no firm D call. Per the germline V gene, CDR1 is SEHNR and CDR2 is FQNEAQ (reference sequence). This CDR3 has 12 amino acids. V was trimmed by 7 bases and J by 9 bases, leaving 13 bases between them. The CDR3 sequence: CASIPEGSTIYF. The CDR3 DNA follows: TGTGCCAGCATCCCCGAGGGCAGCACCATATATTTT.

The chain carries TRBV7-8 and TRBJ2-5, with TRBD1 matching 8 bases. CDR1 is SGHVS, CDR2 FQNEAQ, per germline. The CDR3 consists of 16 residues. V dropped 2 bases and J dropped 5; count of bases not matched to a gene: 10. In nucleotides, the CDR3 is TGTGCCAGCAGCTTACAGGGGGCTAGTGAGCGCGAGACCCAGTACTTC. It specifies CASSLQGASERETQYF.

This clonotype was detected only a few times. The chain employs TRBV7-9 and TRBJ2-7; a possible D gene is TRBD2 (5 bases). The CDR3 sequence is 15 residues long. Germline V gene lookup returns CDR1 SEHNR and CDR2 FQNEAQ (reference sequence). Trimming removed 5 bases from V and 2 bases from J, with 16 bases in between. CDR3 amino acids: CASSPKARDPYEQYF. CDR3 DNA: TGTGCCAGCAGCCCAAAGGCGAGGGATCCCTACGAGCAGTACTTC.

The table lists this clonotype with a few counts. The CDR3 sequence: CASSFSGVIYGYTF. CDR3 bases: TGTGCCAGCAGTTTTTCAGGGGTGATCTATGGCTACACCTTC. This rearrangement joins TRBV28 to TRBJ1-2, with D perhaps matching TRBD1 (6 bases). CDR1 is MDHEN, CDR2 SYDVKM, per germline. Trimming shortened V by 3 bases and J by 4 bases, and 12 bases separated the two germline ends. The CDR3 has 14 residues.

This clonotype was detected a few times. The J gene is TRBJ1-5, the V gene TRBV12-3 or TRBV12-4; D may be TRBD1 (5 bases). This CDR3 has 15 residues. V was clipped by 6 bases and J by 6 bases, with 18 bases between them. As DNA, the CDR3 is TGTGCCAGCAGCCTAACCCAGGGTGTGCCTCAGCCCCAGCATTTT. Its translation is CASSLTQGVPQPQHF.

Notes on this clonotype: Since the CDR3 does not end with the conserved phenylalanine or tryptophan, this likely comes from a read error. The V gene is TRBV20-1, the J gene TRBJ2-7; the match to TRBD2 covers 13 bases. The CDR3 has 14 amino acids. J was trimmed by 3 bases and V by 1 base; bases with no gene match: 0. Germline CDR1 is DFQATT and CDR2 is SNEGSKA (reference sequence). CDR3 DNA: TGCAGTGCTAGAGGGACTAGCGGGAGCTACGAGCAGTACTTA. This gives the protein CSARGTSGSYEQYL.

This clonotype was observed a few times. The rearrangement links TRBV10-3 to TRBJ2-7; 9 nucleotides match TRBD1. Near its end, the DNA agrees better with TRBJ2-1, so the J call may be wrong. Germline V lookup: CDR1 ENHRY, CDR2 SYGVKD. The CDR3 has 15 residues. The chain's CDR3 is CAISYKGQGHNEQFF. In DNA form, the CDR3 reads TGTGCCATCAGCTACAAGGGACAGGGCCACAATGAGCAGTTCTTC.

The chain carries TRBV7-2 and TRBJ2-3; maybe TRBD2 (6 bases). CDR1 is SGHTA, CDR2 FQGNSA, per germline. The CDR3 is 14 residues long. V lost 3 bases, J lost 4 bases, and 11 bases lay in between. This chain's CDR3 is CASSLAGRPDTQYF. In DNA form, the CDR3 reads TGTGCCAGCAGCTTGGCGGGAAGGCCAGATACGCAGTATTTT.

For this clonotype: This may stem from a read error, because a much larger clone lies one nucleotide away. This chain's CDR3 is CASSLYTGGTYGYTF. The CDR3 nucleotides are TGCGCCAGCAGCTTGTATACAGGGGGCACCTATGGCTACACCTTC. The chain recombines TRBV5-1 with TRBJ1-2; 9 nucleotides align to TRBD1. Germline CDR1 is SGHRS and CDR2 is YFSETQ. The V gene end was trimmed by 1 base and the J gene end by 4 bases; junction bases not matched to a gene: 5. The CDR3 loop spans 15 amino acids.

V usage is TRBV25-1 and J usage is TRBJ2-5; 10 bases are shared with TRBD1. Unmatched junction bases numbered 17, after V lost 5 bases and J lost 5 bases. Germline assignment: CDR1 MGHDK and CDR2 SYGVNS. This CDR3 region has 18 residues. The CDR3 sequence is CASSSQPGTGAVAETQYF. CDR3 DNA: TGTGCCAGCAGTTCCCAGCCCGGGACAGGGGCTGTGGCGGAGACCCAGTACTTC.

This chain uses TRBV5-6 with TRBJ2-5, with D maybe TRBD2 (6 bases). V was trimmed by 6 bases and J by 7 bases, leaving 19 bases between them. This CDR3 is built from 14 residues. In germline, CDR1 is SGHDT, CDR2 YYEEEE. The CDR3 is CASTLPGTGGTQYF. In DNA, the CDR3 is TGTGCCAGCACCCTCCCAGGGACCGGGGGGACCCAGTACTTC. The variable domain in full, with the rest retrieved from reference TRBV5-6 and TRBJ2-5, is DAGVTQSPTHLIKTRGQQVTLRCSPKSGHDTVSWYQQALGQGPQFIFQYYEEEERQRGNFPDRFSGHQFPNYSSELNVNALLLGDSALYLCASTLPGTGGTQYFGPGTRLLVL.

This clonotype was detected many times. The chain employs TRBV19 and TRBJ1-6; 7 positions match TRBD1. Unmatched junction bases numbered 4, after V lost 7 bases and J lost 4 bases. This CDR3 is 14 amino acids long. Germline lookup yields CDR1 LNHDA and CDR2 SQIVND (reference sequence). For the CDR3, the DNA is TGTGCCAGTAACAGGGGTGAATATAATTCACCCCTCCACTTT. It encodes CASNRGEYNSPLHF.

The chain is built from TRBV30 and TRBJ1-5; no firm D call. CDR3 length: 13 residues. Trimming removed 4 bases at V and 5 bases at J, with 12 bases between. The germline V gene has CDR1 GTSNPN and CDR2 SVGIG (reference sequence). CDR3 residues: CAWKASFDQPQHF. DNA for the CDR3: TGTGCCTGGAAGGCAAGTTTCGATCAGCCCCAGCATTTT.

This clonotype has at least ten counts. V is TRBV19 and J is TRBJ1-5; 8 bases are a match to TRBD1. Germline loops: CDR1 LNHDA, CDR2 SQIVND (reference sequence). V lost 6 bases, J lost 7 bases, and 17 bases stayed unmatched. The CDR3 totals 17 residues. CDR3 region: CASRLHGQGRVGQPQHF. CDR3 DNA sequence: TGTGCCAGTAGGCTACACGGACAGGGCAGAGTTGGGCAGCCCCAGCATTTT.

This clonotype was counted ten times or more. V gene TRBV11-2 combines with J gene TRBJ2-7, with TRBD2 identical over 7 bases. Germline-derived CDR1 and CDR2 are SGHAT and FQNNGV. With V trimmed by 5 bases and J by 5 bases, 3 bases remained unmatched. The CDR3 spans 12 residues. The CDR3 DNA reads TGTGCCAGCAGCCCGACTAGCAACGAGCAGTACTTC. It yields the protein CASSPTSNEQYF.

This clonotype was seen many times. The CDR3 region is CAISEADRNQPQHF. CDR3 DNA sequence: TGTGCCATCAGTGAGGCTGACAGAAATCAGCCCCAGCATTTT. The chain has TRBV10-3 and TRBJ1-5; TRBD1 is a possible D gene (5 bases). Germline V gene lookup returns CDR1 ENHRY and CDR2 SYGVKD. Trimming took 2 bases from V and 4 from J, leaving 9 bases between them. The CDR3 is 14 amino acids.

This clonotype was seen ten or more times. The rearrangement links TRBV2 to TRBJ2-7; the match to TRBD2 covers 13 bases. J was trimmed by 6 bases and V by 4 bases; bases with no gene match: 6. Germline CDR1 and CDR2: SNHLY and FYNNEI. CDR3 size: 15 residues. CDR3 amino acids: CASSGLAGGWGEQYF. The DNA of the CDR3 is TGTGCCAGCAGTGGACTAGCGGGAGGTTGGGGCGAGCAGTACTTC. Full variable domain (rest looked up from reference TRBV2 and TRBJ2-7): EPEVTQTPSHQVTQMGQEVILRCVPISNHLYFYWYRQILGQKVEFLVSFYNNEISEKSEIFDDQFSVERPDGSNFTLKIRSTKLEDSAMYFCASSGLAGGWGEQYFGPGTRLTVT.

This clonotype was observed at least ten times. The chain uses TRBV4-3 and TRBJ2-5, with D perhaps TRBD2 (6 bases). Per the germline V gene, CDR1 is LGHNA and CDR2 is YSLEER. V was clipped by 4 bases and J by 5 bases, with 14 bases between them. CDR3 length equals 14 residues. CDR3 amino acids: CASSRGRSMETQYF. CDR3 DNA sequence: TGCGCCAGCAGCCGGGGGAGGTCAATGGAGACCCAGTACTTC.